The rows below give T cell receptor beta chains drawn from one sample of a study of T cells after yellow fever vaccination. MiXCR, run by TCRdb on the 5' RACE reads, gives a single entry per CDR3 protein. The table lists a few hundred thousand distinct CDR3 sequences, roughly 3.5% of them singletons, with around 24% in the top ten. Source: PBMCs, taken on the day of the yellow fever booster vaccination. The receptor set was obtained from a man younger than 35 who received the YFV17D yellow fever vaccine. Both conserved end residues are part of each CDR3. The D gene is left open where the match is weak. Clone size is not always given. Where it is, it says once, few, many or a class for expanded clones.

.	TRBV7-2	TRBJ2-6	many	CASSLRQHSGANVLTF	TGTGCCAGCAGCCTAAGACAGCACTCTGGGGCCAACGTCCTGACTTTC
.	TRBV24-1	TRBJ2-2	few	CATSDLTADTGELFF	TGTGCCACCAGTGATTTAACAGCCGACACCGGGGAGCTGTTTTTT
TRBD1	TRBV5-1	TRBJ1-1	.	CASSSRPGTGLDSEAFF	TGCGCCAGCAGCTCTCGTCCCGGGACAGGGTTGGACTCTGAAGCTTTCTTT
.	TRBV4-3	TRBJ1-1	many	CASSPQLEYTEAFF	TGCGCCAGCAGCCCTCAATTGGAGTACACTGAAGCTTTCTTT
TRBD1	TRBV4-2	TRBJ1-5	many	CASSQGVTGDQPQHF	TGTGCCAGCAGCCAAGGCGTAACAGGGGATCAGCCCCAGCATTTT
TRBD2	TRBV10-3	TRBJ2-3	.	CAITVRAGSITDTQYF	TGTGCCATCACGGTGCGAGCGGGGAGTATCACAGATACGCAGTATTTT
TRBD1	TRBV7-8	TRBJ1-6	many	CASSHGQGSRSPLHF	TGTGCCAGCAGCCACGGACAGGGATCGCGGTCACCCCTCCACTTT
.	TRBV7-9	TRBJ2-1	many	CASNPLRGGEQFF	TGTGCCAGCAACCCGCTGAGAGGGGGTGAGCAGTTCTTC
.	TRBV20-1	TRBJ1-3	many	CSASPVLGNTIYF	TGCAGTGCCAGCCCCGTTTTAGGCAACACCATATATTTT
.	TRBV29-1	TRBJ2-3	.	CSVSSGVSDTQYF	TGCAGCGTCAGTAGCGGTGTGTCCGATACGCAGTATTTT
.	TRBV5-5	TRBJ1-2	many	CASSPTVGAVYGYTF	TGTGCCAGCAGCCCGACGGTGGGGGCGGTTTATGGCTACACCTTC
TRBD2	TRBV7-2	TRBJ2-3	many	CASSLVASGLSTDTQYF	TGTGCCAGCAGCTTAGTCGCTAGCGGGCTGAGCACAGATACGCAGTATTTT
.	TRBV4-3	TRBJ1-2	.	CASSQYPHYGYTF	TGCGCCAGCAGCCAGTACCCTCACTATGGCTACACCTTC
.	TRBV29-1	TRBJ1-3	many	CSGWGMDGNTIYF	TGCTCGGGTTGGGGGATGGATGGAAACACCATATATTTT
.	TRBV7-8	TRBJ1-5	few	CASSQLGGDQPQHF	TGTGCCAGCAGCCAACTCGGAGGGGATCAGCCCCAGCATTTT
.	TRBV6-2/TRBV6-3	TRBJ1-1	many	CATSQGSEAFF	TGTGCCACCTCCCAGGGCTCTGAAGCTTTCTTT
.	TRBV12-3/TRBV12-4	TRBJ2-5	.	CASNRQYETQYF	TGTGCCAGCAACCGACAGTATGAGACCCAGTACTTC
.	TRBV20-1	TRBJ2-5	many	CSARDSATQETQYF	TGCAGTGCTAGAGATAGCGCTACCCAAGAGACCCAGTACTTC